This is a list of T cell receptor beta chains from one sample in a study of T cell clusters in autoimmune cytopenias. Each CDR3 protein gets one entry in TCRdb, which reprocessed the multiplex PCR reads and gives no DNA. The repertoire table contains some 9,600 distinct CDR3 sequences. Sequenced material: peripheral blood. The receptors come from a human donor with an autoimmune cytopenia or autoimmune hepatitis (not recorded which). The CDR3 runs from the conserved cysteine through the conserved F or W. Fields, in order: J gene, V gene, clone size, CDR3 protein. Size is stated for part of the rows, as once, few or many counts, or as a class when the clone is expanded.

j_call: TRBJ2-1; v_call: TRBV28; clone_size: NA; cdr3_aa: CASSLEQGALDEQFF
j_call: TRBJ2-1; v_call: TRBV24-1; clone_size: NA; cdr3_aa: CATSDPGTSGGYNEQFF
j_call: TRBJ2-5; v_call: TRBV20-1; clone_size: NA; cdr3_aa: CSARDVLDPGGETQYF
j_call: TRBJ1-5; v_call: TRBV7-6; clone_size: NA; cdr3_aa: CASSPRAGEPQHF
j_call: TRBJ1-2; v_call: TRBV5-4; clone_size: medium-sized; cdr3_aa: CASSREGRGKRGYTF
j_call: TRBJ2-7; v_call: TRBV20-1; clone_size: NA; cdr3_aa: CSARDALDSNYEQYF
j_call: TRBJ2-1; v_call: TRBV5-6; clone_size: medium-sized; cdr3_aa: CASSLLRGDSYNEQFF
j_call: TRBJ2-7; v_call: TRBV6-2/TRBV6-3; clone_size: NA; cdr3_aa: CASSSKGLGNEQYF
j_call: TRBJ2-2; v_call: TRBV19; clone_size: NA; cdr3_aa: CASSPGGEAGELFF
j_call: TRBJ2-7; v_call: TRBV29-1; clone_size: medium-sized; cdr3_aa: CSVSGTGAGEQYF
j_call: TRBJ2-1; v_call: TRBV12-3/TRBV12-4; clone_size: NA; cdr3_aa: CASSSPGRNEQFF
j_call: TRBJ2-3; v_call: TRBV20-1; clone_size: NA; cdr3_aa: CSARIDSSTDTQYF
j_call: TRBJ2-1; v_call: TRBV12-3/TRBV12-4; clone_size: NA; cdr3_aa: CASSRVKGQGAMGSYNEQFF
j_call: TRBJ2-1; v_call: TRBV27; clone_size: medium-sized; cdr3_aa: CASSLGYGGSSYNEQFF
j_call: TRBJ1-6; v_call: TRBV6-2/TRBV6-3; clone_size: medium-sized; cdr3_aa: CASSWSRQGSPLHF
j_call: TRBJ2-3; v_call: TRBV20-1; clone_size: NA; cdr3_aa: CSPTVGNTQYF
j_call: TRBJ2-3; v_call: TRBV10-3; clone_size: NA; cdr3_aa: CAISPGGTSTDTQYF
j_call: TRBJ2-2; v_call: TRBV20-1; clone_size: NA; cdr3_aa: CSARQPGAGELFF